This T cell receptor beta chain was identified during a study of shared clonotypes between healthy human individuals. Some clones are missing from TCRdb's copy, which holds only in-frame ones; the method was immunoSEQ multiplex PCR. The profile covers some 96,000 clones, with roughly 45% appearing a single time and less than 15% taken by the ten largest. Turning to this clone: This is likely a read error, given that the CDR3 carries no conserved phenylalanine or tryptophan at its end.

Germline V gene lookup returns CDR1 SGHTA and CDR2 FQGNSA. The CDR3 is 12 residues long. V shed 5 bases and J 7 bases; nucleotides not matched to a gene: 5. This receptor was identified in a woman aged 40-49 years in good health. Some clones in this sample may be carry-over from other donors' samples. The sequencing sample was made of PBMCs. The V and J genes are TRBV7-2 and TRBJ2-7; TRBD2 aligns across 7 bases. The CDR3 reads CASSVPGGEQYL. The CDR3 DNA reads as TGTGCCAGCAGCGTACCGGGGGGAGAGCAGTACCTC.